Reported below is one TCR beta chain. Looked up from germline, CDR1 is SGHAT and CDR2 is FQNNGV. The CDR3 has 16 residues. J gave up 1 base and V 5 bases, and 9 bases lay outside the gene matches. Until DNA extraction, the samples held between 1-10 million cryopreserved PBMC. This sample stems from a study of long-term antiretroviral therapy in people with HIV. They ran version v3.0 of the immunoSEQ assay at survey level. Profiled with immunoSEQ multiplex PCR; TCRdb holds only in-frame clones, not every one. The table includes 24,000 or so clones, 83% detected once. Sequenced here: unsorted PBMCs, sampled 3 years after starting antiretroviral therapy. The origin of this receptor is a man younger than 30 with HIV. The chain combines TRBV11-2 with TRBJ2-3; 7 bases match TRBD1. The CDR3: CASSPPRQGRTDTQYF. CDR3 in DNA: TGTGCCAGCAGCCCCCCCCGACAGGGCCGCACAGATACGCAGTATTTT. The full variable domain, in which reference TRBV11-2 and TRBJ2-3 provide the parts outside the CDR3, is EAGVAQSPRYKIIEKRQSVAFWCNPISGHATLYWYQQILGQGPKLLIQFQNNGVVDDSQLPKDRFSAERLKGVDSTLKIQPAKLEDSAVYLCASSPPRQGRTDTQYFGPGTRLTVL.